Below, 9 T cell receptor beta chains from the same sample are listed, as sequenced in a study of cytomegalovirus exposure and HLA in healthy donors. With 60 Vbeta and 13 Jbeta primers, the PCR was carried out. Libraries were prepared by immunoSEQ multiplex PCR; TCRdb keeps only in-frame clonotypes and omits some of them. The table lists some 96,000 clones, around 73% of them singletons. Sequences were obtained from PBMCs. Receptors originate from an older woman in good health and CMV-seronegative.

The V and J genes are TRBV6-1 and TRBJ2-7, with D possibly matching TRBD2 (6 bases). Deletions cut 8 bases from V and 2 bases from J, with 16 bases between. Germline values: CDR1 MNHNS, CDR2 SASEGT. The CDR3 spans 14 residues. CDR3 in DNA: TGTGCCAGCGGGCTCTCCGGGGGTCCCTACGAGCAGTACTTC. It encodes CASGLSGGPYEQYF.

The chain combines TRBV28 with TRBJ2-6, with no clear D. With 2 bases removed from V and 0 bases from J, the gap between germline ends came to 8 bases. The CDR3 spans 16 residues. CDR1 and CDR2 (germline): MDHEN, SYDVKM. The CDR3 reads CASSLDTFSGANVLTF. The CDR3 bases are TGTGCCAGCAGTTTAGACACTTTCTCTGGGGCCAACGTCCTGACTTTC.

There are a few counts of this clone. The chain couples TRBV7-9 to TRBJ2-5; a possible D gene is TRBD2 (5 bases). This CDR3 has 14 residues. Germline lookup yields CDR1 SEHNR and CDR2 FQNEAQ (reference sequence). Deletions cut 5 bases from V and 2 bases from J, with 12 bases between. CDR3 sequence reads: CASSIGVTQETQYF. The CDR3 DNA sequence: TGTGCCAGCAGCATCGGGGTTACTCAAGAGACCCAGTACTTC.

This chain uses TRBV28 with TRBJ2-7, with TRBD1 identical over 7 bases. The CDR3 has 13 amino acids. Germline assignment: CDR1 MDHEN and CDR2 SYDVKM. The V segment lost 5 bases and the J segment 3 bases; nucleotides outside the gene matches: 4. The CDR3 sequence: CASSMTGLYEQYF. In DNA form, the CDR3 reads TGTGCCAGCAGTATGACAGGGCTCTACGAGCAGTACTTC.

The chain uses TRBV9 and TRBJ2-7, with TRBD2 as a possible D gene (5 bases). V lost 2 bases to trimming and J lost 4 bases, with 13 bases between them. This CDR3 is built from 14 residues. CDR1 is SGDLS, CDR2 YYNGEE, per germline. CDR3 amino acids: CASSVSGGLYEQYF. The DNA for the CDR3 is TGTGCCAGCAGCGTGAGCGGCGGCCTTTACGAGCAGTACTTC.

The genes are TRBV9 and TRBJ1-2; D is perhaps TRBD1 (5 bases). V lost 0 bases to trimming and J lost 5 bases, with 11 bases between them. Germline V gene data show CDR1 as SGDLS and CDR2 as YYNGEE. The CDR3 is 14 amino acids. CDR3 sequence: CASSVVQVIYGYTF. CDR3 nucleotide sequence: TGTGCCAGCAGCGTAGTACAGGTGATATATGGCTACACCTTC.

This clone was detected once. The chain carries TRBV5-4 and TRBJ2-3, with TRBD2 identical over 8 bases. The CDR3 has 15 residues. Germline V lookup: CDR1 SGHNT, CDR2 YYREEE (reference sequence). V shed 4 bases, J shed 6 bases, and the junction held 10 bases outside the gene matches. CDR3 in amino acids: CASSGGTRLFDTQYF. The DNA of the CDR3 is TGTGCCAGCAGCGGTGGGACTAGGCTTTTCGATACGCAGTATTTT.

The CDR3 DNA sequence: TGTGCCAGCCACAAAGGGCAGGGGTCGGGTTTCTTT. Protein: CASHKGQGSGFF. This chain connects TRBV6-1 to TRBJ1-1, with D perhaps TRBD1 (6 bases). CDR1 is MNHNS, CDR2 SASEGT, per germline. The CDR3 length is 12 residues. V lost 8 bases to trimming and J lost 13 bases, with 20 bases between them.

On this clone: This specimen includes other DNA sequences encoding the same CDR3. CDR3 DNA sequence: TGTGCCAGCAGCTTCGGGACAGCCTCCTACGAGCAGTACTTC. Translation: CASSFGTASYEQYF. The genes are TRBV5-6 and TRBJ2-7; TRBD1 matches 7 bases. The germline CDR1 and CDR2 sequences are SGHDT and YYEEEE. The CDR3 runs to 14 residues. The ends lost 2 bases at V and 0 bases at J; junction bases unmatched: 2.